This is a list of T cell receptor beta chains from one sample in a study of T cells in pancreatic ductal adenocarcinoma. Using immunoSEQ multiplex PCR, the repertoire was profiled, and TCRdb retains in-frame clones only, with some absent. The data show 10,000 or so clones, roughly 71% seen once. Material for sequencing was pancreatic tumor tissue. The source of these receptors is a human donor with pancreatic ductal adenocarcinoma. Each CDR3 is given with its conserved first and last residue. The D gene is left open where the match is weak. Clone size is not always given. Where it is, it says once, few, many or a class for expanded clones.

d_gene	abundance	v_gene	j_gene	CDR3aa	CDR3nt
NA	NA	TRBV18	TRBJ2-1	CASSPAGAGNEQFF	TGTGCCAGCTCACCAGCAGGGGCAGGAAATGAGCAGTTCTTC
TRBD1	NA	TRBV9	TRBJ2-3	CASSVERGPTDTQYF	TGTGCCAGCAGCGTAGAGAGGGGGCCCACAGATACGCAGTATTTT
NA	once	TRBV6-1	TRBJ1-5	CASSGTGTQPQHF	TGTGCCAGCAGCGGCACAGGGACTCAGCCCCAGCATTTT
NA	NA	TRBV7-9	TRBJ1-5	CASSLRSNQPQHF	TGTGCCAGCAGCTTGAGGAGCAATCAGCCCCAGCATTTT
NA	NA	TRBV7-8	TRBJ1-5	CASSPSRPWTAFSSNQPQHF	TGTGCCAGCAGCCCCTCCCGTCCCTGGACCGCATTTTCTAGCAATCAGCCCCAGCATTTT
TRBD2	NA	TRBV9	TRBJ2-1	CASSVTSGVWGQFF	TGTGCCAGCAGCGTTACTAGCGGGGTGTGGGGGCAGTTCTTC
NA	NA	TRBV7-9	TRBJ1-5	CASIATDQSAPAF	TGTGCCAGCATCGCGACAGACCAATCAGCCCCAGCATTT
TRBD1	NA	TRBV5-1	TRBJ1-6	CASRPGTGQGPLHF	TGCGCCAGCCGTCCAGGGACAGGCCAAGGACCCCTCCACTTT
TRBD1	once	TRBV18	TRBJ1-4	CASSPPMSRGLRTNEKLFF	TGTGCCAGCTCACCTCCAATGTCCAGGGGGCTCCGGACTAATGAAAAACTGTTTTTT
NA	NA	TRBV19	TRBJ2-1	CASSIVRTISNEQFF	TGTGCCAGTAGTATAGTGCGCACCATTTCCAATGAGCAGTTCTTC
NA	few	TRBV21-1	TRBJ2-6	CASSIRDRVSGANVLTF	TGTGCCAGCAGCATCCGGGACAGGGTTTCTGGGGCCAACGTCCTGACTTTC
NA	NA	TRBV21-1	TRBJ2-7	CASSKGGPQLSEQYF	TGTGCCAGCAGCAAAGGGGGTCCACAGCTGAGCGAGCAGTACTTC
TRBD1	NA	TRBV6-1	TRBJ2-5	CASSSGTAKETQYF	TGTGCCAGCAGTTCCGGGACAGCTAAAGAGACCCAGTACTTC
TRBD1	medium-sized	TRBV13	TRBJ1-1	CASSGQGVSEAFF	TGTGCCAGCTCCGGACAGGGGGTATCTGAAGCTTTCTTT
NA	NA	TRBV6-5	TRBJ1-4	CASSSRTGKLFF	TGTGCCAGCAGCTCTCGGACTGGGAAACTGTTTTTT
TRBD2	NA	TRBV6-5	TRBJ2-1	CASSYGTSGADEQFF	TGTGCCAGCAGTTACGGGACTAGCGGGGCGGATGAGCAGTTCTTC
NA	NA	TRBV5-4	TRBJ2-3	CASSSFPPDSSTDTQYF	TGTGCCAGCAGTTCTTTCCCTCCGGACTCTAGCACAGATACGCAGTATTTT
TRBD1	few	TRBV11-2	TRBJ2-5	CASSPRDSRQETQYF	TGTGCCAGCAGCCCCAGGGACAGCCGCCAAGAGACCCAGTACTTC
NA	few	TRBV5-1	TRBJ2-2	CASSLPKQVGTGELFF	TGCGCCAGCAGCTTGCCTAAGCAAGTGGGAACCGGGGAGCTGTTTTTT
TRBD1	NA	TRBV7-9	TRBJ2-7	CASSSDPGGEQYF	TGTGCCAGCAGCTCAGACCCAGGGGGCGAGCAGTACTTC
NA	NA	TRBV6-7	TRBJ2-1	CASSYSGATTSSYNEQFF	TGTGCCAGCAGTTACTCGGGGGCGACGACCAGCTCCTACAATGAGCAGTTCTTC
NA	NA	TRBV15	TRBJ1-1	CATSRVRSRGLNTEAFF	TGTGCCACCAGCAGAGTTAGGTCGAGGGGATTGAACACTGAAGCTTTCTTT
TRBD1	NA	TRBV7-2	TRBJ1-5	CASSLGQNQPQHF	TGTGCCAGCAGCCTGGGACAGAATCAGCCCCAGCATTTT
NA	NA	TRBV2	TRBJ2-2	CASTQTSTGELFF	TGTGCCAGCACGCAGACCTCCACCGGGGAGCTGTTTTTT
TRBD2	NA	TRBV5-4	TRBJ2-2	CASSPGGPTGTGELFF	TGTGCCAGCAGCCCGGGGGGGCCAACGGGCACCGGGGAGCTGTTTTTT
NA	few	TRBV30	TRBJ1-4	CAWSLTREKLFF	TGTGCCTGGAGTCTGACGAGGGAAAAACTGTTTTTT
NA	NA	TRBV6-1	TRBJ1-3	CVTMTSGNTIYF	TGTGTAACGATGACCTCTGGAAACACCATATATTTT
TRBD2	NA	TRBV5-1	TRBJ2-1	CASSLGGGAPNQQFF	TGCGCCAGCAGCTTGGGCGGGGGGGCCCCGAATCAGCAGTTCTTC
NA	few	TRBV20-1	TRBJ2-5	CVWDFQETQYF	TGCGTCTGGGACTTCCAAGAGACCCAGTACTTC
NA	NA	TRBV2	TRBJ2-3	CASTFGVTDTQYF	TGTGCCAGCACGTTCGGGGTTACAGATACGCAGTATTTT
TRBD2	NA	TRBV9	TRBJ2-5	CASSVAGGQETQYF	TGTGCCAGCAGCGTGGCGGGGGGGCAAGAGACCCAGTACTTC
NA	NA	TRBV28	TRBJ2-2	CASSPLTGNTGELFF	TGTGCCAGCAGTCCCCTAACTGGGAACACCGGGGAGCTGTTTTTT
NA	NA	TRBV19	TRBJ2-3	CASSIGDWTDTQYF	TGTGCCAGTAGTATAGGGGACTGGACAGATACGCAGTATTTT
NA	few	TRBV19	TRBJ2-1	CASSIDGGPRNEQFF	TGTGCCAGTAGTATAGACGGGGGGCCCCGCAATGAGCAGTTCTTC
NA	few	TRBV7-9	TRBJ2-5	CASSLSEVPGARTQYF	TGTGCCAGCAGCTTAAGTGAGGTCCCGGGGGCCCGGACCCAGTACTTC
NA	medium-sized	TRBV18	TRBJ2-7	CASSSSQGNEQYF	TGTGCCAGCTCATCTTCACAGGGAAACGAGCAGTACTTC
NA	NA	TRBV6-1	TRBJ2-3	CASSEALGVRTDTQYF	TGTGCCAGCAGTGAAGCGCTGGGGGTAAGGACAGATACGCAGTATTTT
TRBD1	NA	TRBV6-5	TRBJ2-3	CASSYTGGPTDTQYF	TGTGCCAGCAGTTATACAGGGGGCCCCACAGATACGCAGTATTTT
NA	NA	TRBV6-1	TRBJ1-1	CASPRETSGRGEAFF	TGTGCCAGTCCCCGGGAGACGAGCGGGAGGGGTGAAGCTTTCTTT
NA	NA	TRBV19	TRBJ1-1	CASSILAGEAFF	TGTGCCAGTAGTATCTTGGCGGGTGAAGCTTTCTTT
NA	NA	TRBV10-2	TRBJ1-1	CASGKGQMMNTEAFF	TGCGCCAGCGGGAAGGGACAAATGATGAACACTGAAGCTTTCTTT
TRBD1	NA	TRBV6-1	TRBJ1-1	CASSERAGQGSFF	TGTGCCAGCAGTGAACGGGCGGGACAGGGTTCATTCTTT